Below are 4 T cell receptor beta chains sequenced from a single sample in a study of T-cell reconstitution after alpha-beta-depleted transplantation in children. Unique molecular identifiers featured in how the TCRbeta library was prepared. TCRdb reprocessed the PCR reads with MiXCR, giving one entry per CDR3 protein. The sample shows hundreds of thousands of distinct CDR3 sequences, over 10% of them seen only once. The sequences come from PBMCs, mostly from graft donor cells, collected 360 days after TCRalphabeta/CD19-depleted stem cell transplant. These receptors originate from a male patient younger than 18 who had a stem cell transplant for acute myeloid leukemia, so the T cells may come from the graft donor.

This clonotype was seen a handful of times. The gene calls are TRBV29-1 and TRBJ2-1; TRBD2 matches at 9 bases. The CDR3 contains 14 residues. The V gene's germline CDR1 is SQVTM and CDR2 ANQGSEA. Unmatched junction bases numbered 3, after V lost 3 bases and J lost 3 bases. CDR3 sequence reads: CSVDGAGGYNEQFF. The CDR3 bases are TGCAGCGTTGACGGAGCGGGAGGCTACAATGAGCAGTTCTTC.

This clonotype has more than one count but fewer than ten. CDR3 bases: TGCGCCAGCAGTACTGGGGCGGTTGGCACAGATACGCAGTATTTT. It is translated as CASSTGAVGTDTQYF. This chain connects TRBV5-1 to TRBJ2-3, with D perhaps matching TRBD1 (5 bases). V was shortened by 5 bases and J by 1 base, with 14 bases between the two germline ends. CDR1 and CDR2 from the germline V gene are SGHRS and YFSETQ. The CDR3 covers 15 residues.

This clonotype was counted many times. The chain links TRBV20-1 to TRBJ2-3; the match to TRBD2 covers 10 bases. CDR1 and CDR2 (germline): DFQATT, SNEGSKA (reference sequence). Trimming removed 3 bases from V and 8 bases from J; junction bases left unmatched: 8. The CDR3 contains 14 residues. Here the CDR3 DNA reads TGCAGTGCTAGCGTAGCGGGAGGCCCCTTTACGCAGTATTTT. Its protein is CSASVAGGPFTQYF.

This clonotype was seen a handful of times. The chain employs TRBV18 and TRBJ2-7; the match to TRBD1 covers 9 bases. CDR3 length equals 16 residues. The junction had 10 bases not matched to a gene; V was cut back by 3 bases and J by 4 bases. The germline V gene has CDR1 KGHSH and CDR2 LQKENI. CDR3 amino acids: CASSPYSGTGSYEQYF. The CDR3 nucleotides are TGTGCCAGCTCACCGTATTCGGGGACAGGGTCGTACGAGCAGTACTTC.